This T cell receptor (beta chain) is from a study of shared clonotypes between healthy human individuals. Study results and caveats: Genetic and exposure-history diversity was limited by the small donor number.

A note on this clone: Its antigen is currently unknown.

The method was immunoSEQ multiplex PCR; TCRdb's version includes in-frame clones alone and lacks a portion of them. The table shows about 470,000 clones, with 75% to 85% occurring only once. The V gene lost 5 bases and the J gene lost 7 bases, with 15 bases spanning the gap. Germline CDR1 reads KGHSH; CDR2 reads LQKENI. The CDR3 covers 13 residues. The sample taken for sequencing was PBMCs. The TCR originated in a woman in her thirties or forties in good health. Some clones in this sample may be carry-over from other donors' samples. This chain joins TRBV18 and TRBJ2-7; D might be TRBD1 (5 bases). The DNA of the CDR3 is TGTGCCAGCTCATCCCAACCAGACAGAGAGCAGTACTTC. Protein: CASSSQPDREQYF. Using reference TRBV18 and TRBJ2-7 for the parts outside the CDR3, the full variable domain is NAGVMQNPRHLVRRRGQEARLRCSPMKGHSHVYWYRQLPEEGLKFMVYLQKENIIDESGMPKERFSAEFPKEGPSILRIQQVVRGDSAAYFCASSSQPDREQYFGPGTRLTVT.